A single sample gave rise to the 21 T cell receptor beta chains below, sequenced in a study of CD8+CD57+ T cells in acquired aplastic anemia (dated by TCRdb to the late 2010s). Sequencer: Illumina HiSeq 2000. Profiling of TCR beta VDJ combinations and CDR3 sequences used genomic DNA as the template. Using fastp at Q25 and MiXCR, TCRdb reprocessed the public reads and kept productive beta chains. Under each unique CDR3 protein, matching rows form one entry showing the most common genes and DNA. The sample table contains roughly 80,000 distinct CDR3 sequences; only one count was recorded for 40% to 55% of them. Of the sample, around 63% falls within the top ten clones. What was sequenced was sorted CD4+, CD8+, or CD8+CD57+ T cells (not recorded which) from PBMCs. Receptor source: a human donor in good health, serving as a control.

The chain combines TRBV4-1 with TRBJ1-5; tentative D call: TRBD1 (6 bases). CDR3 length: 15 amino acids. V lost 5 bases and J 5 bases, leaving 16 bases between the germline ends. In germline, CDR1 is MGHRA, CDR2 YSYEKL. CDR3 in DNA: TGCGCCAGCAGCGCTCTGCGGGGGCCGGATCAGCCCCAGCATTTT. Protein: CASSALRGPDQPQHF.

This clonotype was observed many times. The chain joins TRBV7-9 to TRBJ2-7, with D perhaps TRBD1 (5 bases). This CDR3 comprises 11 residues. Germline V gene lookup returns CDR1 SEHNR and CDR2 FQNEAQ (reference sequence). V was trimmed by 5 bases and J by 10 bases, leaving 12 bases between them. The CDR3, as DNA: TGTGCCAGCAGCAGAGGACAAGAACAGTACTTC. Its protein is CASSRGQEQYF.

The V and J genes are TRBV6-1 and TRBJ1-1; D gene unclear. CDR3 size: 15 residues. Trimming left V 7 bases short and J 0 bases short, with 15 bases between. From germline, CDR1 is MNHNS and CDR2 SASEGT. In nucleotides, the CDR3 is TGTGCCAGCACCCCCGAGGGAACAATGAACACTGAAGCTTTCTTT. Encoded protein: CASTPEGTMNTEAFF.

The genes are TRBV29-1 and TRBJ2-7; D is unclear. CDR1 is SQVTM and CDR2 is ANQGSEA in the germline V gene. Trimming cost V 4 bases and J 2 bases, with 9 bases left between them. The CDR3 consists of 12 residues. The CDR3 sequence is CSVAFTPYEQYF. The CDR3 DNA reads TGCAGCGTTGCGTTCACCCCCTACGAGCAGTACTTC.

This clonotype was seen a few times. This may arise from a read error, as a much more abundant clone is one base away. Here the CDR3 reads CASNSSASYNEQFF. The CDR3 region has the DNA TGTGCCAGCAACTCTAGCGCCTCCTACAATGAGCAGTTCTTC. The chain links TRBV11-1 to TRBJ2-1, with D perhaps TRBD2 (6 bases). The CDR3 totals 14 residues. V dropped 7 bases and J dropped 0 bases, with 10 bases sitting between them. Germline CDR1 and CDR2: SGHAT and FQDESV (reference sequence).

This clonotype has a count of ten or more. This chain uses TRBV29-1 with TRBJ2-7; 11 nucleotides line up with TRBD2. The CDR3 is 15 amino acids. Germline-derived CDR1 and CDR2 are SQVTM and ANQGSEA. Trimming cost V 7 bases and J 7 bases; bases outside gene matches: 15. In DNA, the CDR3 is TGCAGCGCACTACTAGCGGGAGCATCGGTATGGGAGCAGTACTTC. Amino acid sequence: CSALLAGASVWEQYF.

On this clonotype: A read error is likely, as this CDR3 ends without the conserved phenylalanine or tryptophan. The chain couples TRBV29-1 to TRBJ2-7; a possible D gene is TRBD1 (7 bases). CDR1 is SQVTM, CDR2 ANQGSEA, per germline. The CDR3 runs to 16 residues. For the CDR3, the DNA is TGCAGCGTGGAAGATCGCGGCGGGGACAGAACCTACGAGCAGTACCTC. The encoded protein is CSVEDRGGDRTYEQYL.

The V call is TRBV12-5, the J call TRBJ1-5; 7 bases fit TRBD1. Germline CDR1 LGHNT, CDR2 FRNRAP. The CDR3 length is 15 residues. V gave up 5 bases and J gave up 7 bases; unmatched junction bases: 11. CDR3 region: CASGVLRQGEQPQHF. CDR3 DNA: TGTGCTAGTGGTGTCCTTCGACAGGGTGAACAGCCCCAGCATTTT.

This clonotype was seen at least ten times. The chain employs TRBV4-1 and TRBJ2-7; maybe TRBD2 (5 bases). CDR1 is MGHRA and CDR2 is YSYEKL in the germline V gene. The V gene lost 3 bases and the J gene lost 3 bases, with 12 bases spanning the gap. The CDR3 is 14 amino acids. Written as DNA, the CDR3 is TGCGCCAGCAGCCAGGCCGGGATAGGCTACGAGCAGTACTTC. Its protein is CASSQAGIGYEQYF.

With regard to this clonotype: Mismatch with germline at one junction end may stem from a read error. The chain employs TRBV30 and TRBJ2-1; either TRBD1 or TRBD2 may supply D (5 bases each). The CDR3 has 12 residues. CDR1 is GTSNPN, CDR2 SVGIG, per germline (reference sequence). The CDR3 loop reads CAWSVEGNERFF. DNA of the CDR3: TGTGCCTGGAGTGTAGAGGGGAATGAGCGGTTCTTC.

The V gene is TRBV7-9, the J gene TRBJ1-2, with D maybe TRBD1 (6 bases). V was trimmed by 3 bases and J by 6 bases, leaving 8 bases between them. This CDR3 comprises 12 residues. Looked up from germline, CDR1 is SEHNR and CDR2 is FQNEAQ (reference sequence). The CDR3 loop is CASSFNRDGYTF. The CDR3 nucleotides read TGTGCCAGCAGCTTCAACAGGGATGGCTACACCTTC.

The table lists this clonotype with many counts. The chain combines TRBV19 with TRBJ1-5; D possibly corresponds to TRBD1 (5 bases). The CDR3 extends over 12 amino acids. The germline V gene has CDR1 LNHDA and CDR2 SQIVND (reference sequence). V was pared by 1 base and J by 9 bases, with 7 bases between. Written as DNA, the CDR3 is TGTGCCAGTAGTATAGGGGGGTCGCCCCAGCATTTT. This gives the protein CASSIGGSPQHF.

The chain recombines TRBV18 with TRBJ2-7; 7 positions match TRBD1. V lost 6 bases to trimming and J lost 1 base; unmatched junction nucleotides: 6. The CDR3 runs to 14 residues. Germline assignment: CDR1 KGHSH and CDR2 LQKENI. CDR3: CASSPKQGSYEQYF. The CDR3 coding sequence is TGTGCCAGCTCGCCGAAACAGGGGTCCTACGAGCAGTACTTC.

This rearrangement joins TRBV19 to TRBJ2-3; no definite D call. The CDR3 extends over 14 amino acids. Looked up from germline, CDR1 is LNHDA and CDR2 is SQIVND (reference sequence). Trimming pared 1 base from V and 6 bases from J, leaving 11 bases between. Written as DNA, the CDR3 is TGTGCCAGTAGTATAGGGACGCTAGGGGATACGCAGTATTTT. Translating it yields CASSIGTLGDTQYF. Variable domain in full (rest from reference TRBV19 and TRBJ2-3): DGGITQSPKYLFRKEGQNVTLSCEQNLNHDAMYWYRQDPGQGLRLIYYSQIVNDFQKGDIAEGYSVSREKKESFPLTVTSAQKNPTAFYLCASSIGTLGDTQYFGPGTRLTVL.

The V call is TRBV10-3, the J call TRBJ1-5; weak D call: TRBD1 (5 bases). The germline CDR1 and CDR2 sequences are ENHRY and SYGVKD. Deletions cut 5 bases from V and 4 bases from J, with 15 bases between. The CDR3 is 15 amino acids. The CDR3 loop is CAISRGGRVNQPQHF. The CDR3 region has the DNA TGTGCCATCAGTCGTGGAGGCAGGGTGAATCAGCCCCAGCATTTT.

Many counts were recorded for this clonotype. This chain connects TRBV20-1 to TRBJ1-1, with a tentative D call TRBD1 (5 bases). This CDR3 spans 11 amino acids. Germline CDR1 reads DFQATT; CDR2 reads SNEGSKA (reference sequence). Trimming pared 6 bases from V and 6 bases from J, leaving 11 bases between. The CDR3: CSARVISEAFF. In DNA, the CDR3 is TGCAGTGCCAGGGTGATCTCTGAAGCTTTCTTT.

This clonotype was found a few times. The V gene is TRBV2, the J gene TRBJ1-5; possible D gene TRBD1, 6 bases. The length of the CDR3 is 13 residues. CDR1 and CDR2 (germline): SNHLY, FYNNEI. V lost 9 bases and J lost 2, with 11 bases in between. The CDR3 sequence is CASKGQGNQPQHF. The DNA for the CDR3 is TGTGCCAGTAAGGGACAAGGCAATCAGCCCCAGCATTTT.

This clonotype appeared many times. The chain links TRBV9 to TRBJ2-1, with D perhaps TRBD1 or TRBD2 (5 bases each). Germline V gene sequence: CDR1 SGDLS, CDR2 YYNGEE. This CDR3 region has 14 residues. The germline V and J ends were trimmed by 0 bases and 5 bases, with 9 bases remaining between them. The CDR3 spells CASSVDRRDNEQFF. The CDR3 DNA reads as TGTGCCAGCAGCGTAGACAGGCGGGACAATGAGCAGTTCTTC.

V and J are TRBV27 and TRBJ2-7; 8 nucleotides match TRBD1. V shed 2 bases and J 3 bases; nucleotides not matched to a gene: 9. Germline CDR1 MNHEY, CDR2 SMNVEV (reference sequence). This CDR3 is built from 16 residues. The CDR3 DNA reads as TGTGCCAGCAGTTTAACCCCCGGACAGGGTTACTACGAGCAGTACTTC. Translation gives CASSLTPGQGYYEQYF.

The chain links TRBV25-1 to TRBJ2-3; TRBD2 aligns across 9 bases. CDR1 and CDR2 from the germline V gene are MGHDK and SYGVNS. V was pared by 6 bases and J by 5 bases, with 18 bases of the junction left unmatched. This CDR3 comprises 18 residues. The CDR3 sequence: CASSLPRGAGGPEDTQYF. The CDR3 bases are TGTGCCAGCAGCTTACCAAGGGGGGCGGGGGGGCCGGAAGATACGCAGTATTTT.

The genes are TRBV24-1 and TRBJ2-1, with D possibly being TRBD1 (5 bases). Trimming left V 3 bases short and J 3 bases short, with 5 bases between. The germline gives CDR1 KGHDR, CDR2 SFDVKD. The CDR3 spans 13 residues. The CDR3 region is CATSDQGYNEQFF. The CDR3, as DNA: TGTGCCACCAGTGATCAGGGCTACAATGAGCAGTTCTTC.